This T cell receptor (beta chain) was captured by sequencing in a study of OX40 agonist ivuxolimab in advanced cancers. Across the whole study: It was ivuxolimab, an agonistic anti-OX40 (CD134) antibody, that patients were treated with. Study-level points and caveats: With doses of 0.1-3.0 mg/kg, partial responders showed among the lowest clonal expansion.

Repertoires were generated with immunoSEQ multiplex PCR, while TCRdb's copy carries only in-frame clones and drops some. The top ten hold approximately 2.6% of the sample, which has more than 40,000 clones, roughly 80% seen once. Germline V gene data show CDR1 as MGHRA and CDR2 as YSYEKL. V was cut by 7 bases and J by 3 bases, with 15 bases left in between. The CDR3 runs to 14 residues. On this clone: What it binds is not known.

The specimen was CD4+ or CD8+ T cells sorted from blood, collected in a trial of the OX40 agonist ivuxolimab. The clonotype was recovered from an adult with an advanced solid tumor such as melanoma, head and neck, liver or kidney cancer. The V and J genes are TRBV4-1 and TRBJ1-2; weak D call: TRBD1 (5 bases). The CDR3 reads CASTRGGFDYGYTF. The CDR3 DNA follows: TGCGCCAGCACCCGTGGGGGTTTTGACTATGGCTACACCTTC.